These 17 T cell receptor beta chains share one sample of origin, sequenced in a study of T cells in Graves' hyperthyroidism and ophthalmopathy. RNA transcripts were the template for amplifying TCR beta CDR3 regions. The TCR CDR3 was amplified in a first-round RT-PCR using the HTBI primer set. In TCRdb, the multiplex PCR reads were re-called with MiXCR into one record per CDR3 protein. This sample has about 570,000 distinct CDR3 sequences, with about 45% found just once. Source material: peripheral blood or thyroid tissue (not recorded which). Receptors were obtained from an adult woman with Graves' disease, either hyperthyroidism or ophthalmopathy (not recorded which).

The CDR3 loop is CASSARDLKNTEAFF. DNA for the CDR3: TGTGCCAGCAGTGCTAGAGATCTCAAGAACACTGAAGCTTTCTTT. The chain employs TRBV6-1 and TRBJ1-1; D is undetermined. Germline V gene sequence: CDR1 MNHNS, CDR2 SASEGT. The CDR3 runs to 15 residues. Trimming took 4 bases from V and 1 from J, leaving 13 bases between them.

In its sample, this clonotype was seen many times. One end of the junction varies from germline; a read error may be responsible. The rearrangement links TRBV2 to TRBJ2-7; the match to TRBD2 covers 8 bases. The CDR3 is 14 amino acids. CDR1 SNHLY and CDR2 FYNNEI come from the germline V gene. CDR3 nucleotide sequence: TGTGCCAGCACCGAGATAGACACCCCGAGCGGGAGTCACTTC. This sequence encodes CASTEIDTPSGSHF.

This clonotype occurred many times. This chain links TRBV7-3 with TRBJ1-1; 8 nucleotides match TRBD1. The CDR3 loop spans 16 amino acids. The V and J ends lost 5 bases and 1 base, in that order; junction bases with no gene match: 9. The germline gives CDR1 SGHTA, CDR2 FQGTGA. The CDR3 bases are TGTGCCAGCAGCCTCCAGGGGGCAGGGGCGAACACTGAAGCTTTCTTT. Residues: CASSLQGAGANTEAFF.

This chain joins TRBV6-2 or TRBV6-3 and TRBJ2-7; D is perhaps TRBD1 (5 bases). The CDR3 covers 15 residues. The germline CDR1 and CDR2 sequences are MNHEY and SVGEGT. The germline V and J ends were trimmed by 0 bases and 3 bases, with 12 bases remaining between them. The CDR3 loop reads CASSYSGRSHYEQYF. In nucleotides, the CDR3 is TGTGCCAGCAGTTACTCGGGGCGCTCCCACTACGAGCAGTACTTC.

The rearrangement joins TRBV10-3 to TRBJ2-5; D perhaps matches TRBD2 (6 bases). The CDR3 contains 17 residues. Germline CDR1 ENHRY, CDR2 SYGVKD. V lost 1 base, J lost 9 bases, and 24 bases lay in between. CDR3 DNA: TGTGCCATCAGTGAGTGGATGGGAGGACTTTGGAATCAGCCCCAGTACTTC. This codes for CAISEWMGGLWNQPQYF.

The V gene is TRBV7-3, the J gene TRBJ2-5, with D possibly called TRBD1 or TRBD2 (6 bases each). The CDR3 sequence is 17 residues long. From germline, CDR1 is SGHTA and CDR2 FQGTGA. V gave up 3 bases and J gave up 1 base, with 18 bases separating them. The DNA for the CDR3 is TGTGCCAGCAGCTTTCAAGCGGGCGGAGGGGGCCAAGAGACCCAGTACTTC. Translating it yields CASSFQAGGGGQETQYF.

This clonotype was recorded at least ten times. The chain links TRBV20-1 to TRBJ1-4; the match to TRBD1 covers 9 bases. V lost 4 bases and J lost 8; bases outside the gene matches: 8. The CDR3 has 14 residues. CDR1 is DFQATT and CDR2 is SNEGSKA in the germline V gene (reference sequence). CDR3 residues: CSAKEGQGGEKLFF. The DNA for the CDR3 is TGCAGTGCTAAAGAGGGACAGGGTGGAGAAAAACTGTTTTTT.

This clonotype was seen a handful of times. V usage is TRBV9 and J usage is TRBJ1-1, with 11 nucleotides matching TRBD1. The CDR3 is 15 residues long. CDR1 is SGDLS and CDR2 is YYNGEE in the germline V gene. J lost 5 bases, V lost 4 bases, and 7 bases had no gene match. For the CDR3, the DNA is TGTGCCAGCAGCTCCAGGACAGGGGGCTTGACTGAAGCTTTCTTT. Residues: CASSSRTGGLTEAFF. Variable domain in full (rest from reference TRBV9 and TRBJ1-1): DSGVTQTPKHLITATGQRVTLRCSPRSGDLSVYWYQQSLDQGLQFLIQYYNGEERAKGNILERFSAQQFPDLHSELNLSSLELGDSALYFCASSSRTGGLTEAFFGQGTRLTVV.

CDR3 sequence (DNA): TGCAGTGCCAACTTACCCCAAGCCGTCGGGTGGACCCAGTACTTC. Translating gives CSANLPQAVGWTQYF. V gene TRBV20-1 combines with J gene TRBJ2-5, with unresolved D. V was clipped by 6 bases and J by 7 bases, with 24 bases between them. The CDR3 is 15 residues long. In germline, CDR1 is DFQATT, CDR2 SNEGSKA (reference sequence).

This chain connects TRBV6-5 to TRBJ2-3; TRBD1 matches 7 bases. This CDR3 region has 16 residues. Germline lookup yields CDR1 MNHEY and CDR2 SVGAGI. Trimming removed 6 bases from V and 4 bases from J; junction bases left unmatched: 13. The CDR3 region is CASRRRSGQLADTQYF. In DNA, the CDR3 is TGTGCCAGCAGACGTAGATCGGGACAGCTAGCAGATACGCAGTATTTT.

This clonotype was observed once. The genes are TRBV9 and TRBJ1-1; no clear D gene. CDR3 size: 13 residues. The V and J ends lost 3 bases and 5 bases respectively, with 11 bases between them. The germline V gene encodes CDR1 SGDLS and CDR2 YYNGEE. In DNA form, the CDR3 reads TGTGCCAGCAGCGCATCGGGAAGTACTGAAGCTTTCTTT. Translated: CASSASGSTEAFF.

At least ten counts were recorded for this clonotype. This chain joins TRBV7-8 and TRBJ1-5; D perhaps matches TRBD1 (6 bases). Germline-derived CDR1 and CDR2 are SGHVS and FQNEAQ. CDR3 size: 16 residues. The V gene lost 1 base and the J gene lost 0 bases, with 10 bases spanning the gap. The CDR3 is CASSLGQAYSNQPQHF. DNA of the CDR3: TGTGCCAGCAGCTTAGGACAGGCTTATAGCAATCAGCCCCAGCATTTT.

V and J are TRBV5-1 and TRBJ2-5; perhaps TRBD2 as D (5 bases). Germline CDR1 SGHRS, CDR2 YFSETQ. The germline V and J ends were trimmed by 0 bases and 5 bases, with 23 bases remaining between them. This CDR3 contains 18 residues. This CDR3 is CASSLDGSNTGDSETQYF. DNA for the CDR3: TGCGCCAGCAGCTTGGATGGCAGCAACACCGGGGATTCGGAGACCCAGTACTTC.

The rearrangement links TRBV5-1 to TRBJ2-5, with 7 bases lining up with TRBD2. The CDR3 is 15 amino acids. With V trimmed by 0 bases and J by 9 bases, 11 bases remained unmatched. Germline V gene lookup returns CDR1 SGHRS and CDR2 YFSETQ. The CDR3 nucleotides are TGCGCCAGCAGCTTGGCCGGAACTAGCGAGGAGGCCCAGTACTTC. Residues: CASSLAGTSEEAQYF.

The chain links TRBV2 to TRBJ2-4; TRBD2 aligns across 16 bases. Germline CDR1 is SNHLY and CDR2 is FYNNEI. There are 18 residues in the CDR3. The J segment lost 2 bases and the V segment lost 4 bases, leaving 5 bases of the junction unmatched. The CDR3 protein is CASSGGTSGRGTKNIQYF. The CDR3 DNA reads as TGTGCCAGCAGTGGGGGGACTAGCGGGAGGGGAACCAAAAACATTCAGTACTTC.

Concerning this clonotype itself: A much bigger clone sits one base away, suggesting this may be a read error. The chain carries TRBV2 and TRBJ1-2; 7 nucleotides align to TRBD1. Unmatched junction bases numbered 3, after V lost 4 bases and J lost 7 bases. Germline V gives CDR1 SNHLY, CDR2 FYNNEI. This CDR3 contains 12 residues. The CDR3 DNA sequence: TGTGCCAGCAGTGCCCCAGGGGGTGGCTACACCTTC. This gives the protein CASSAPGGGYTF.

The chain carries TRBV10-3 and TRBJ1-2, with D possibly being TRBD1 (5 bases). Trimming removed 3 bases at V and 14 bases at J, with 16 bases between. The CDR3 length is 12 residues. Looked up from germline, CDR1 is ENHRY and CDR2 is SYGVKD. The CDR3 nucleotides read TGTGCCATCAGTGACGACGGGAGGGGCCAAACCTTC. This codes for CAISDDGRGQTF.